These 29 T cell receptor beta chains originate from one sample sequenced in a study of blood T cell repertoires in COVID-19 (TCRdb year 2020). Library creation used the immunoSEQ multiplex PCR assay. The clones in this table, taken by TCRdb from immuneACCESS, are in-frame only. Not every clone is retained; where verified, under half of the shortfall comes from an unresolved V gene, and the cause of the rest is unknown. This sample gives approximately 230,000 clones in total; approximately 90% of them show up just once. The ten largest make up more than 3.5% of the sample. Sequencing input: PBMCs or T cells enriched from blood (not recorded which). The receptor source for this set is a woman aged 30 to 39 who had recovered from COVID-19.

J is TRBJ1-2 and V is TRBV5-1, with 9 bases fitting TRBD1. The CDR3 contains 14 residues. The germline CDR1 and CDR2 sequences are SGHRS and YFSETQ. The J segment lost 8 bases and the V segment lost 4 bases, leaving 9 bases of the junction unmatched. The CDR3: CASSPSGTGMGYTF. CDR3 DNA sequence: TGCGCCAGCAGCCCTTCGGGGACAGGGATGGGCTACACCTTC.

Comments on this clone: The identical CDR3 is also encoded by other nucleotide sequences in the sample. This chain uses TRBV9 with TRBJ1-2; TRBD1 might be the D (6 bases). The length of the CDR3 is 15 residues. Germline values: CDR1 SGDLS, CDR2 YYNGEE. Trimming removed 0 bases from V and 4 bases from J, with 13 bases in between. CDR3 sequence: CASSVGGGEIYGYTF. The CDR3 DNA is TGTGCCAGCAGCGTAGGTGGGGGCGAGATCTATGGCTACACCTTC.

The chain is built from TRBV7-2 and TRBJ1-3; no definite D call. The CDR3 is made up of 15 amino acids. Between the trimmed V and J ends, which lost 4 bases and 1 base, there was a span of 11 bases. Germline lookup yields CDR1 SGHTA and CDR2 FQGNSA. Here the CDR3 reads CASSSSPGSGNTIYF. CDR3 bases: TGTGCCAGCAGCTCATCCCCGGGGTCTGGAAACACCATATATTTT.

In this sample, this clone turned up a few times. The chain employs TRBV6-5 and TRBJ1-6; TRBD1 agrees at 9 bases. J was trimmed by 10 bases and V by 2 bases; bases with no gene match: 9. The CDR3 runs 16 residues. Germline assignment: CDR1 MNHEY and CDR2 SVGAGI. The CDR3 sequence is CASSYEGTGTRSPLHF. In DNA form, the CDR3 reads TGTGCCAGCAGTTACGAGGGGACAGGGACTCGGTCACCCCTCCACTTT.

In regard to this clone: The conserved phenylalanine or tryptophan normally closing the CDR3 is absent here, so this likely arose from a read error. The limits of the CDR3 on the DNA are not certain, so only TCRdb's listed CDR3 is given. The chain links TRBV5-4 to TRBJ1-1; TRBD1, the table's D call, was not compared with the DNA. Including both end residues, the CDR3 is 13 amino acids long. Germline V lookup: CDR1 SGHNT, CDR2 YYREEE (reference sequence). CDR3: CADSPYFGQQQRL.

This sequence joins TRBV28 and TRBJ1-2; D is unclear. Trimming took 7 bases from V and 5 from J, leaving 8 bases between them. The CDR3 contains 11 residues. Germline loops: CDR1 MDHEN, CDR2 SYDVKM. CDR3 coding DNA: TGTGCCAGCATGAGGTCATATGGCTACACCTTC. This gives the protein CASMRSYGYTF.

V and J are TRBV6-5 and TRBJ2-1; D is undetermined. The CDR3 covers 14 residues. V gave up 2 bases and J gave up 7 bases, with 12 bases separating them. Germline V gene data show CDR1 as MNHEY and CDR2 as SVGAGI. This CDR3 reads CASSYATPWNEQFF. CDR3 sequence (DNA): TGTGCCAGCAGTTACGCGACTCCTTGGAATGAGCAGTTCTTC.

The chain employs TRBV6-5 and TRBJ2-1, with 8 bases fitting TRBD2. Looked up from germline, CDR1 is MNHEY and CDR2 is SVGAGI. This CDR3 is built from 13 residues. The trim removed 10 bases at V and 7 bases at J, leaving 9 bases unmatched. CDR3 residues: CATTPGTRNEQFF. CDR3 in DNA: TGTGCCACCACACCAGGGACTAGAAATGAGCAGTTCTTC.

The chain has TRBV12-5 and TRBJ2-1, with D maybe TRBD2 (6 bases). CDR1 is LGHNT, CDR2 FRNRAP, per germline. CDR3 length: 14 amino acids. V lost 7 bases and J 1 base, leaving 11 bases between the germline ends. The CDR3 here is CASAPGGSYNEQFF. Written as DNA, the CDR3 is TGTGCTAGTGCTCCCGGGGGTTCCTACAATGAGCAGTTCTTC.

This chain joins TRBV28 and TRBJ1-1, with D unclear. The germline gives CDR1 MDHEN, CDR2 SYDVKM. The CDR3 is 14 residues long. Trimming stripped 7 bases from V and 6 bases from J, with 18 bases between. DNA for the CDR3: TGTGCCAGCATATTAAGTTTGGCCCTTGCTGAAGCTTTCTTT. It codes for CASILSLALAEAFF. Full variable domain (outside the CDR3, taken from reference TRBV28 and TRBJ1-1): DVKVTQSSRYLVKRTGEKVFLECVQDMDHENMFWYRQDPGLGLRLIYFSYDVKMKEKGDIPEGYSVSREKKERFSLILESASTNQTSMYLCASILSLALAEAFFGQGTRLTVV.

V gene TRBV29-1 combines with J gene TRBJ1-3; TRBD1 matches 10 bases. The CDR3 has 14 amino acids. Per germline, CDR1 SQVTM and CDR2 ANQGSEA. V was pared by 6 bases and J by 0 bases, with 2 bases of the junction left unmatched. CDR3 sequence (DNA): TGCAGCGTGGGGACAGGGGCCTCTGGAAACACCATATATTTT. Translation: CSVGTGASGNTIYF.

This clone came up once. V gene TRBV4-2 combines with J gene TRBJ1-5; D not resolved. Per germline, CDR1 LGHNA and CDR2 YNFKEQ. CDR3 length equals 15 residues. With 1 base removed from V and 10 bases from J, the gap between germline ends came to 17 bases. The CDR3 nucleotides are TGTGCCAGCAGCCAAGGGTACGACAAGATCGAACCCCAGCATTTT. It is translated as CASSQGYDKIEPQHF.

The genes are TRBV30 and TRBJ2-2; 8 positions match TRBD2. With 5 bases clipped from V and 6 bases from J, the junction kept 11 bases outside the gene matches. There are 15 residues in the CDR3. In germline, CDR1 is GTSNPN, CDR2 SVGIG (reference sequence). CDR3 sequence: CAWLMSGRLAGELFF. In DNA, the CDR3 is TGTGCCTGGCTTATGAGCGGGAGATTAGCCGGGGAGCTGTTTTTT.

The chain couples TRBV28 to TRBJ1-1, with 7 bases aligning to TRBD1. The germline CDR1 and CDR2 sequences are MDHEN and SYDVKM. The CDR3 runs 13 residues. V shed 5 bases and J 9 bases; nucleotides not matched to a gene: 9. CDR3 nucleotides: TGTGCCAGCAGTGCAAATCCGGGACAGAAAGCTTTCTTT. It codes for CASSANPGQKAFF.

The chain employs TRBV10-3 and TRBJ2-3, with 8 bases lining up with TRBD1. The V gene's germline CDR1 is ENHRY and CDR2 SYGVKD. There are 19 residues in the CDR3. J gave up 5 bases and V 2 bases, and 18 bases lay outside the gene matches. The CDR3, as DNA: TGTGCCATCAGTGAGACAGGGGGAAGGGGGGCAGGGGCTGGAGATACGCAGTATTTT. This gives the protein CAISETGGRGAGAGDTQYF.

V and J are TRBV9 and TRBJ2-1, with TRBD2 matching over 7 bases. Germline CDR1 reads SGDLS; CDR2 reads YYNGEE. This CDR3 has 14 amino acids. Trimming at V came to 5 bases and at J to 5 bases, leaving 7 bases not matched to a gene. The CDR3 reads CASSFSGANNEQFF. The DNA of the CDR3 is TGTGCCAGCAGTTTCAGCGGGGCCAACAATGAGCAGTTCTTC.

The rearrangement joins TRBV4-1 to TRBJ2-7; 12 positions agree with TRBD2. The germline gives CDR1 MGHRA, CDR2 YSYEKL. After removal of 2 bases from V and 4 bases from J, the junction contained 3 bases not matched to a gene. The CDR3 loop spans 15 amino acids. In nucleotides, the CDR3 is TGCGCCAGCAGCCAATATGGACTAGCGGGATACGAGCAGTACTTC. Residues: CASSQYGLAGYEQYF.

The chain is built from TRBV7-6 and TRBJ2-2; 8 bases agree with TRBD2. The CDR3 extends over 18 amino acids. The V gene end was trimmed by 6 bases and the J gene end by 4 bases; junction bases not matched to a gene: 16. The germline V gene has CDR1 SGHVS and CDR2 FNYEAQ. As DNA, the CDR3 is TGTGCCAGCAGTTTTGGGCGAGGGACTAGACTAGGCACCGGGGAGCTGTTTTTT. It translates to CASSFGRGTRLGTGELFF.

This chain uses TRBV4-3 with TRBJ2-3; tentatively, D is TRBD1 (5 bases). V was trimmed by 1 base and J by 3 bases, leaving 17 bases between them. This CDR3 region has 17 residues. Germline lookup yields CDR1 LGHNA and CDR2 YSLEER. Here the CDR3 reads CASSQVGMGLTTDTQYF. The CDR3 DNA is TGCGCCAGCAGCCAAGTAGGTATGGGGCTTACGACAGATACGCAGTATTTT.

This chain connects TRBV7-2 to TRBJ2-2, with 8 bases aligning to TRBD1. The V segment lost 6 bases and the J segment 9 bases; nucleotides outside the gene matches: 12. The CDR3 totals 15 residues. Germline CDR1 is SGHTA and CDR2 is FQGNSA. The DNA of the CDR3 is TGTGCCAGCAGACTGGACAGGGCCTCTGACCGGGAGCTGTTTTTT. Protein: CASRLDRASDRELFF. The variable domain in full, with the rest retrieved from reference TRBV7-2 and TRBJ2-2, is GAGVSQSPSNKVTEKGKDVELRCDPISGHTALYWYRQSLGQGLEFLIYFQGNSAPDKSGLPSDRFSAERTGGSVSTLTIQRTQQEDSAVYLCASRLDRASDRELFFGEGSRLTVL.

The CDR3 nucleotides read TGTGCCAGTAGTGCGACAGTCAGCTATGGCTACACCTTC. It yields the protein CASSATVSYGYTF. The chain combines TRBV19 with TRBJ1-2; possible D gene TRBD1, 5 bases. Germline-derived CDR1 and CDR2 are LNHDA and SQIVND (reference sequence). V lost 5 bases and J 4 bases, leaving 11 bases between the germline ends. The CDR3 runs 13 residues.

This clone was detected many times. This rearrangement joins TRBV7-9 to TRBJ2-3; 11 nucleotides agree with TRBD2. The CDR3 runs to 15 residues. Germline trimming cut 5 bases from V and 2 bases from J; bases unmatched to any gene: 3. Germline CDR1 and CDR2: SEHNR and FQNEAQ (reference sequence). The CDR3 loop is CASSHSGRATDTQYF. For the CDR3, the DNA is TGTGCCAGCAGCCATAGCGGGAGGGCCACAGATACGCAGTATTTT.

This chain connects TRBV7-8 to TRBJ2-1, with 14 nucleotides matching TRBD2. This CDR3 comprises 18 residues. Looked up from germline, CDR1 is SGHVS and CDR2 is FQNEAQ. V lost 0 bases to trimming and J lost 5 bases; unmatched junction nucleotides: 6. The CDR3 region has the DNA TGTGCCAGCAGCTTAGCACCGGGACTAGCGGGAGTCGACAATGAGCAGTTCTTC. Translation: CASSLAPGLAGVDNEQFF.

The chain uses TRBV11-2 and TRBJ2-1, with D unresolved. Trimming stripped 5 bases from V and 3 bases from J, with 14 bases between. This CDR3 is built from 15 residues. Germline lookup yields CDR1 SGHAT and CDR2 FQNNGV. The CDR3 protein is CASSLDLGSYNEQFF. In DNA, the CDR3 is TGTGCCAGCAGCCTTGACCTGGGCAGCTACAATGAGCAGTTCTTC. Supplemented by reference TRBV11-2 and TRBJ2-1, the full variable domain reads EAGVAQSPRYKIIEKRQSVAFWCNPISGHATLYWYQQILGQGPKLLIQFQNNGVVDDSQLPKDRFSAERLKGVDSTLKIQPAKLEDSAVYLCASSLDLGSYNEQFFGPGTRLTVL.

This clone was counted between two and nine times. This chain joins TRBV7-2 and TRBJ1-3; 7 bases line up with TRBD1. Germline V gene sequence: CDR1 SGHTA, CDR2 FQGNSA. The CDR3 is 14 amino acids. After removal of 4 bases from V and 7 bases from J, the junction contained 7 bases not matched to a gene. The CDR3 reads CASSSRQGRNTIYF. CDR3 nucleotides: TGTGCCAGCAGCTCGCGACAGGGACGGAACACCATATATTTT.

V gene TRBV14 combines with J gene TRBJ2-7, with TRBD2 identical over 7 bases. The ends lost 2 bases at V and 3 bases at J; junction bases unmatched: 13. Germline V gene data show CDR1 as SGHDN and CDR2 as FVKESK. The CDR3 covers 17 residues. The CDR3: CASSQKGDYLTIYEQYF. The CDR3 coding sequence is TGTGCCAGCAGCCAAAAAGGGGACTACCTAACCATCTACGAGCAGTACTTC. Together with reference TRBV14 and TRBJ2-7, the CDR3 gives the full variable domain: EAGVTQFPSHSVIEKGQTVTLRCDPISGHDNLYWYRRVMGKEIKFLLHFVKESKQDESGMPNNRFLAERTGGTYSTLKVQPAELEDSGVYFCASSQKGDYLTIYEQYFGPGTRLTVT.

The chain has TRBV24-1 and TRBJ2-5; TRBD2 aligns across 7 bases. The CDR3 totals 13 residues. The junction had 9 bases not matched to a gene; V was cut back by 10 bases and J by 5 bases. Germline V gene sequence: CDR1 KGHDR, CDR2 SFDVKD. This CDR3 reads CATGVGGLETQYF. The CDR3 DNA sequence: TGTGCCACGGGAGTGGGAGGGCTGGAGACCCAGTACTTC.

The gene calls are TRBV19 and TRBJ2-1; TRBD1 is a possible D gene (5 bases). There are 11 residues in the CDR3. Germline lookup yields CDR1 LNHDA and CDR2 SQIVND (reference sequence). Trimming stripped 10 bases from V and 1 base from J, with 5 bases between. The CDR3 DNA sequence: TGTGCCACAGGGTCCTACAATGAGCAGTTCTTC. This sequence encodes CATGSYNEQFF.

The chain uses TRBV7-9 and TRBJ2-3; D is unclear. This CDR3 spans 13 amino acids. Germline V gene data show CDR1 as SEHNR and CDR2 as FQNEAQ (reference sequence). Trimming took 4 bases from V and 1 from J, leaving 6 bases between them. The DNA for the CDR3 is TGTGCCAGCAGCTATGAGCGCACAGATACGCAGTATTTT. Translated, it gives CASSYERTDTQYF. Complete variable domain (other parts from reference TRBV7-9 and TRBJ2-3): DTGVSQNPRHKITKRGQNVTFRCDPISEHNRLYWYRQTLGQGPEFLTYFQNEAQLEKSRLLSDRFSAERPKGSFSTLEIQRTEQGDSAMYLCASSYERTDTQYFGPGTRLTVL.